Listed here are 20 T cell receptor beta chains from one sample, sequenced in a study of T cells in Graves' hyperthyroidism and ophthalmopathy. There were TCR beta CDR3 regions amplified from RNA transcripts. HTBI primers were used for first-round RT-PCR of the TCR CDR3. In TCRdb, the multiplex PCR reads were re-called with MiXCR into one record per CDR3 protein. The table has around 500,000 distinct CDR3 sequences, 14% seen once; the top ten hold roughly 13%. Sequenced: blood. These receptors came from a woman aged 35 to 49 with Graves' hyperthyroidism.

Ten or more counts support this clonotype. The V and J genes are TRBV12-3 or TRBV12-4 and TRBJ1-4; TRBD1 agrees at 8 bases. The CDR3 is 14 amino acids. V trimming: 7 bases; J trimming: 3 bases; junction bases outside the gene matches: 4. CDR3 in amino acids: CASTGQGSNEKLFF. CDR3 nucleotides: TGTGCCAGCACCGGACAGGGCTCTAATGAAAAACTGTTTTTT.

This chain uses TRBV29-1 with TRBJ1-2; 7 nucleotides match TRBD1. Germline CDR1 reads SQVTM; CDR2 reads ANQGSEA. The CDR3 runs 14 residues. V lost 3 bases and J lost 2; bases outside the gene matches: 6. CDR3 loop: CSVETQTGNYGYTF. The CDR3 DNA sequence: TGCAGCGTTGAGACACAGACAGGGAACTATGGCTACACCTTC.

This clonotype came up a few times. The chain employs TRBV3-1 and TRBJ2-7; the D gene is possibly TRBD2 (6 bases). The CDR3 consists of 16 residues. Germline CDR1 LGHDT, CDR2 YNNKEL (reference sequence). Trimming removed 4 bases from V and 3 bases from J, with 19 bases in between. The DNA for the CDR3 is TGTGCCAGCAGCCTTAAAACCGGGGACTCGGGCTACGAGCAGTACTTC. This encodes CASSLKTGDSGYEQYF.

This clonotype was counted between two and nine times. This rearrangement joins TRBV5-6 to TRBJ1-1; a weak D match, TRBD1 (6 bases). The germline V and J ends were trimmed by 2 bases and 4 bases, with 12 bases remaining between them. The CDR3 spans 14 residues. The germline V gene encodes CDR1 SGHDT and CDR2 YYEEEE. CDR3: CASSFGGGGTEAFF. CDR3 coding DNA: TGTGCCAGCAGCTTCGGGGGAGGGGGCACTGAAGCTTTCTTT.

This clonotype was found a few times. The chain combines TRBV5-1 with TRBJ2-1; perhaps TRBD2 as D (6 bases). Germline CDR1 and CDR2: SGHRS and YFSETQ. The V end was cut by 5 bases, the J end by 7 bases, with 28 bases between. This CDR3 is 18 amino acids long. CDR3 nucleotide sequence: TGCGCCAGCAGTGGCCTCCCGGGGGTGGCCAGTTGGGGAAATGAGCAGTTCTTC. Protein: CASSGLPGVASWGNEQFF.

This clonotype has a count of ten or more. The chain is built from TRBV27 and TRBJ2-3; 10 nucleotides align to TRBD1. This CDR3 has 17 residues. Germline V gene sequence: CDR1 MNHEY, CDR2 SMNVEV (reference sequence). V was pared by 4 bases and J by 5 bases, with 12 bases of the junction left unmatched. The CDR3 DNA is TGTGCCAGCAGTTGGAAACCACGACAGGGGGCTATAGATACGCAGTATTTT. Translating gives CASSWKPRQGAIDTQYF.

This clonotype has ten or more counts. CDR3 in DNA: TGTGCCAGCAATGGGGGAATCGACACTGAAGCTTTCTTT. It codes for CASNGGIDTEAFF. The chain is built from TRBV28 and TRBJ1-1, with a possible D match to TRBD1 (5 bases). Germline-derived CDR1 and CDR2 are MDHEN and SYDVKM. The V end was cut by 7 bases, the J end by 3 bases, with 12 bases between. The CDR3 totals 13 residues.

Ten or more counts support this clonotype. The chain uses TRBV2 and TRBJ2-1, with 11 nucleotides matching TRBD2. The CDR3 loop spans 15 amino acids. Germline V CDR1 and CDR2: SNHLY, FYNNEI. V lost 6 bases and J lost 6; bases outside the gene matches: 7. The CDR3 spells CASSGVAGGPNEQFF. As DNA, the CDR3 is TGTGCCAGCAGCGGGGTAGCGGGAGGGCCCAATGAGCAGTTCTTC.

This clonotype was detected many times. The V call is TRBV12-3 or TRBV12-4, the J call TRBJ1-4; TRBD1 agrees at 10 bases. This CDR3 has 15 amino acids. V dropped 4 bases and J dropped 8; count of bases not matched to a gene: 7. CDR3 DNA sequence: TGTGCCAGCAGTTCCTGGACAGGGGGAGGCGAAAAACTGTTTTTT. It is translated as CASSSWTGGGEKLFF.

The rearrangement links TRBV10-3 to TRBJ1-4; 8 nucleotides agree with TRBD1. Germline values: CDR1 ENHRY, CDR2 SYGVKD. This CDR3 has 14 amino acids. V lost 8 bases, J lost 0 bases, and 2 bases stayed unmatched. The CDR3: CAIGGQATNEKLFF. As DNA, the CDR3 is TGTGCCATCGGGGGACAGGCAACTAATGAAAAACTGTTTTTT.

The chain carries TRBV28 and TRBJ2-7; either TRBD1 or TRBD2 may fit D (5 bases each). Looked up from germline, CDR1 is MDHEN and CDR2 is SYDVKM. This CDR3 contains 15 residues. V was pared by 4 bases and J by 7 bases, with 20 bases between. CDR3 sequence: CASSSSGTVVYEQYF. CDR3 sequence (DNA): TGTGCCAGCAGTTCCTCCGGGACCGTCGTGTATGAGCAGTACTTC.

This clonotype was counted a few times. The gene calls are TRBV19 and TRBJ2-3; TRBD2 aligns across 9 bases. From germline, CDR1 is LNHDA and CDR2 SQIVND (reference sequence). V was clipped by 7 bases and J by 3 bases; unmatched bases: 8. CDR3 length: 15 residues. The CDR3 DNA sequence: TGTGCCAGTAAGATTGGGACTAGCCTTACAGATACGCAGTATTTT. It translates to CASKIGTSLTDTQYF.

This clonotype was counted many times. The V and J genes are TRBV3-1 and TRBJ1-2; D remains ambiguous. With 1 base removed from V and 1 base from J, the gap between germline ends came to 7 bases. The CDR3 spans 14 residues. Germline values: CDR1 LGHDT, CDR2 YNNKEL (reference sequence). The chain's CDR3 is CASSQGQINYGYTF. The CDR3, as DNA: TGTGCCAGCAGCCAAGGACAAATTAACTATGGCTACACCTTC.

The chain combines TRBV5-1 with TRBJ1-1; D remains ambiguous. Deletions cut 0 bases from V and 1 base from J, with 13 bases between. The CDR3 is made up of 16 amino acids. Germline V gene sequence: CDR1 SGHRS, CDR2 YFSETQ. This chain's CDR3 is CASSLATALRNTEAFF. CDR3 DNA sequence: TGCGCCAGCAGCTTGGCCACGGCCTTAAGGAACACTGAAGCTTTCTTT.

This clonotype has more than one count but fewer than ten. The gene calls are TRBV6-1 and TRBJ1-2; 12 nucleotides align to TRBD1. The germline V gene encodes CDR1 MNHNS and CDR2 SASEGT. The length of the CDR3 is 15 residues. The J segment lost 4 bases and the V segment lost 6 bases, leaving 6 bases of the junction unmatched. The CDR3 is CASRVGQGAVYGYTF. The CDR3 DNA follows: TGTGCCAGCAGGGTGGGACAGGGGGCGGTCTATGGCTACACCTTC.

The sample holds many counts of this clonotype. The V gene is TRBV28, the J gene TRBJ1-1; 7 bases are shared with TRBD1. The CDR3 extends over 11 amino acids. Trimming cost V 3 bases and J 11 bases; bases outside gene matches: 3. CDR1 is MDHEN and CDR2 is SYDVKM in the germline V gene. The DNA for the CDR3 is TGTGCCAGCAGTTTGATAGGGGGCGCTTTCTTT. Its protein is CASSLIGGAFF. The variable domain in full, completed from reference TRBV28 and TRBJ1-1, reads DVKVTQSSRYLVKRTGEKVFLECVQDMDHENMFWYRQDPGLGLRLIYFSYDVKMKEKGDIPEGYSVSREKKERFSLILESASTNQTSMYLCASSLIGGAFFGQGTRLTVV.

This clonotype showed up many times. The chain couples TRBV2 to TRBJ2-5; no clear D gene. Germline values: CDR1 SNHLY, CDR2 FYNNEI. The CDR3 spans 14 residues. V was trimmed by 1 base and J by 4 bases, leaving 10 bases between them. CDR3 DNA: TGTGCCAGCAGTGAAGACTTTCCCGGAGAGACCCAGTACTTC. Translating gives CASSEDFPGETQYF.

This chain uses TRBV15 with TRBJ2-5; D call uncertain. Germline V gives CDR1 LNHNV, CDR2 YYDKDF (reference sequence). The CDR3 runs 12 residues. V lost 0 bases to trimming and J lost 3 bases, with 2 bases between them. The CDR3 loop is CATSRDEETQYF. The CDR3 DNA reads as TGTGCCACCAGCAGAGATGAAGAGACCCAGTACTTC. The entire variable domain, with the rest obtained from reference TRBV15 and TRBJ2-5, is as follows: DAMVIQNPRYQVTQFGKPVTLSCSQTLNHNVMYWYQQKSSQAPKLLFHYYDKDFNNEADTPDNFQSRRPNTSFCFLDIRSPGLGDTAMYLCATSRDEETQYFGPGTRLLVL.

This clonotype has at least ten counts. The CDR3 sequence: CSVVIQNSYEQYF. Here the CDR3 DNA reads TGCAGCGTTGTCATTCAGAACTCCTACGAGCAGTACTTC. The chain joins TRBV29-1 to TRBJ2-7; D ambiguous. Trimming removed 4 bases at V and 0 bases at J, with 10 bases between. CDR3 size: 13 residues. Germline V gene sequence: CDR1 SQVTM, CDR2 ANQGSEA.

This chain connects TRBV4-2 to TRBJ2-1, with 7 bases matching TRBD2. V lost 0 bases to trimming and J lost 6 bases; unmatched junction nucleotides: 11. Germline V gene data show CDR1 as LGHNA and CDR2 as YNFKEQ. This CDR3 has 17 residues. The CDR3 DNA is TGTGCCAGCAGCCAAGATGGGGGGGATAGAACCTTCAATGAGCAGTTCTTC. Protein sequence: CASSQDGGDRTFNEQFF.